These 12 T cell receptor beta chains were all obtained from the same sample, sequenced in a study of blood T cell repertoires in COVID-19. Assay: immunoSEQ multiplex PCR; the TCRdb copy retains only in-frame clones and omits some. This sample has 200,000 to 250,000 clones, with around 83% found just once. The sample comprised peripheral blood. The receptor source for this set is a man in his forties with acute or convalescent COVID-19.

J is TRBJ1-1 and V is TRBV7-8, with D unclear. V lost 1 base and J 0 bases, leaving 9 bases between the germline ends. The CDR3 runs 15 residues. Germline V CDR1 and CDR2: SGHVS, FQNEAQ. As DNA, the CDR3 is TGTGCCAGCAGCTTAGTTGCAGTCATGAACACTGAAGCTTTCTTT. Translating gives CASSLVAVMNTEAFF.

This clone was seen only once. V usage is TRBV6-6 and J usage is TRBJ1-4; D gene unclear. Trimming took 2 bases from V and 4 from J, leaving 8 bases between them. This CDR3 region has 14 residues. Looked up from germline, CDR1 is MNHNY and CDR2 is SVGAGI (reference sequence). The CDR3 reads CASSYQYDNEKLFF. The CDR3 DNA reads TGTGCCAGCAGTTACCAGTATGATAATGAAAAACTGTTTTTT.

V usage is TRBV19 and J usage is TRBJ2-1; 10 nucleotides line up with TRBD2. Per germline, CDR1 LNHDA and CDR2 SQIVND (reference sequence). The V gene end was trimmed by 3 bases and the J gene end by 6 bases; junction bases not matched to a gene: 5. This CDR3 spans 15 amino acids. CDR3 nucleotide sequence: TGTGCCAGTAGTATCAAGCGGGGGGGGCTCAATGAGCAGTTCTTC. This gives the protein CASSIKRGGLNEQFF.

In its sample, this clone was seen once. Written as DNA, the CDR3 is TGTGCCAGCGGGTACCAAGGGGGCCGCACTGAAGCTTTCTTT. It is translated as CASGYQGGRTEAFF. This chain links TRBV28 with TRBJ1-1, with 7 bases that match TRBD1. The germline CDR1 and CDR2 sequences are MDHEN and SYDVKM. This CDR3 has 14 residues. The V gene end was trimmed by 8 bases and the J gene end by 4 bases; junction bases not matched to a gene: 10.

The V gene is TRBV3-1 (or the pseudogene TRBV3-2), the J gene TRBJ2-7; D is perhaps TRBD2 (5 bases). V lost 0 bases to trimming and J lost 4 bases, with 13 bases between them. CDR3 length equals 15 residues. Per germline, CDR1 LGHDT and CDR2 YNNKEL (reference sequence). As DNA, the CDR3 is TGTGCCAGCAGCCAAGAGAGCGGTGGCTCTTACGAGCAGTACTTC. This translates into CASSQESGGSYEQYF.

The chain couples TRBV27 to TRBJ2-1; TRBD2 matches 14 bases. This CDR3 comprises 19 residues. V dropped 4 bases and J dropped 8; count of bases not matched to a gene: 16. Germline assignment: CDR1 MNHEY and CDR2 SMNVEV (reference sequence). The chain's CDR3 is CASSSPGLAGDILTDEQFF. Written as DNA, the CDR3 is TGTGCCAGCAGTTCCCCGGGACTAGCGGGGGACATATTAACGGATGAGCAGTTCTTC.

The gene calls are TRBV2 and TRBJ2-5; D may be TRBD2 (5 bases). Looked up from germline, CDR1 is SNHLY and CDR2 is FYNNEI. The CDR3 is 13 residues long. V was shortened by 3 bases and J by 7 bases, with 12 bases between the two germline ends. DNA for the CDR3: TGTGCCAGCAGTGAGAGTGGGAGCGGGACCCAGTACTTC. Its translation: CASSESGSGTQYF.

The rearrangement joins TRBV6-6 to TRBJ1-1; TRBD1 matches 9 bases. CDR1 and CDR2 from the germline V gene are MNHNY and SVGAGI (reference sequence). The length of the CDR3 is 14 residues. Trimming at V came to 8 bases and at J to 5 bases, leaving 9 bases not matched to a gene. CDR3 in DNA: TGTGCCAGCGTCTTAACAGGGGGCGAGACTGAAGCTTTCTTT. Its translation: CASVLTGGETEAFF.

The CDR3 region is CASKGGALNQPQHF. Written as DNA, the CDR3 is TGTGCCTCCAAGGGGGGGGCCCTCAATCAGCCCCAGCATTTT. The V and J genes are TRBV28 and TRBJ1-5, with TRBD1 as a possible D gene (6 bases). The germline CDR1 and CDR2 sequences are MDHEN and SYDVKM. The V and J ends lost 11 bases and 3 bases respectively, with 17 bases between them. This CDR3 is built from 14 residues.

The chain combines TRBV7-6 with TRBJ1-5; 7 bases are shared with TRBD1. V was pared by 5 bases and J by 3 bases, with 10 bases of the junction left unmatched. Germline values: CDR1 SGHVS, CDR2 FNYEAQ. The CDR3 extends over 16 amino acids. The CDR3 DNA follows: TGTGCCAGCAGCGTGGGACAGAGCGGACTCAATCAGCCCCAGCATTTT. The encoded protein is CASSVGQSGLNQPQHF.

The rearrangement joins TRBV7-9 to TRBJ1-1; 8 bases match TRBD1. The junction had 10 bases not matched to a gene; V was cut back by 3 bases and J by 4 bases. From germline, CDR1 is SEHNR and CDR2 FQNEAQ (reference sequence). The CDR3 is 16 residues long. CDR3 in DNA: TGTGCCAGCAGCTTCCTACAACGACAGGGGAGCACTGAAGCTTTCTTT. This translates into CASSFLQRQGSTEAFF.

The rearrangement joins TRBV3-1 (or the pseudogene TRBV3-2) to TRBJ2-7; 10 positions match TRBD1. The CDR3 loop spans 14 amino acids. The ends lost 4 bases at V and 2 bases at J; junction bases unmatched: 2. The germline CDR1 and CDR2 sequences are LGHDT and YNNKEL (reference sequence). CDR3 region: CASSPGQGTYEQYF. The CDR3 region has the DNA TGTGCCAGCAGCCCGGGACAGGGGACCTACGAGCAGTACTTC.